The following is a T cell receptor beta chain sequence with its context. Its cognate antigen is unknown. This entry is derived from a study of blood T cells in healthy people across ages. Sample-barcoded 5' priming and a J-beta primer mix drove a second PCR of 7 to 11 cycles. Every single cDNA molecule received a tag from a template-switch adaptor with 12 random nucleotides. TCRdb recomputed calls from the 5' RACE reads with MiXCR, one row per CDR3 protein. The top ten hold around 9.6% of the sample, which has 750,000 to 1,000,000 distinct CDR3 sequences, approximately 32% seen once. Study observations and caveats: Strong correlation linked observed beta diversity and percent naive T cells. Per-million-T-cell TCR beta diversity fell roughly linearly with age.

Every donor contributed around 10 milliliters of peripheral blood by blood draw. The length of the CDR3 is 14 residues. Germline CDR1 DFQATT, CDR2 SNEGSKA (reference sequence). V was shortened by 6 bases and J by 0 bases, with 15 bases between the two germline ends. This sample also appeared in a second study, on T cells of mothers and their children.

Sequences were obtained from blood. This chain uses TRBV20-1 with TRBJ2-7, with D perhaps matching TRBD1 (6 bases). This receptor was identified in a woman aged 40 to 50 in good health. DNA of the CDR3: TGCAGTGCGAAGGGGGTCCCCATCTCCTACGAGCAGTACTTC. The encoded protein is CSAKGVPISYEQYF.